These 2 T cell receptor beta chains were sequenced from one sample in a study of blood T cell repertoires in COVID-19. The table came from immunoSEQ multiplex PCR; TCRdb's copy has only in-frame clones and leaves some out. The table lists roughly 250,000 clones, 88% of them singletons. Source material: PBMCs or T cells enriched from blood (not recorded which). These receptors were collected from a woman between 50 and 59 years old who had recovered from COVID-19.

The chain couples TRBV11-2 to TRBJ2-7; tentative D call: TRBD2 (5 bases). The CDR3 runs to 15 residues. Germline CDR1 reads SGHAT; CDR2 reads FQNNGV. V was clipped by 3 bases and J by 2 bases, with 14 bases between them. The CDR3 nucleotides are TGTGCCAGCAGCTTCGAGGGAGAAGGCACCTACGAGCAGTACTTC. Translation gives CASSFEGEGTYEQYF.

The chain uses TRBV11-2 and TRBJ1-5; D call uncertain. The CDR3 totals 15 residues. From germline, CDR1 is SGHAT and CDR2 FQNNGV. V was cut by 0 bases and J by 3 bases, with 9 bases left in between. The chain's CDR3 is CASSLDYTYNQPQHF. The CDR3 nucleotides are TGTGCCAGCAGCTTAGATTACACATACAATCAGCCCCAGCATTTT. Drawing the rest from reference TRBV11-2 and TRBJ1-5, the complete variable domain is EAGVAQSPRYKIIEKRQSVAFWCNPISGHATLYWYQQILGQGPKLLIQFQNNGVVDDSQLPKDRFSAERLKGVDSTLKIQPAKLEDSAVYLCASSLDYTYNQPQHFGDGTRLSIL.